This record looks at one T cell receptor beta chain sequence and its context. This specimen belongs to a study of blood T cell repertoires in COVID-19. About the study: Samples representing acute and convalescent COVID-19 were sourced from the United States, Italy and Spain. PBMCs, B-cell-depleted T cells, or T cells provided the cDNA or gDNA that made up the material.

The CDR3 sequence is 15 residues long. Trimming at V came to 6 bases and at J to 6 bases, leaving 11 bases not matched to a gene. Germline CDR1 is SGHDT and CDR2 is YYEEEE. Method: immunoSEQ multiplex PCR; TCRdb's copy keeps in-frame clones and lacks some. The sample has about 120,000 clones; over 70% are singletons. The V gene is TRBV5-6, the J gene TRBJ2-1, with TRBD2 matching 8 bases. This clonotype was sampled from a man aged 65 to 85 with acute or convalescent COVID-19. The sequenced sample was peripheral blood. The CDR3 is CASTPQRTSLNEQFF. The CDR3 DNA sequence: TGTGCCAGCACCCCCCAGAGGACTAGCCTCAATGAGCAGTTCTTC.